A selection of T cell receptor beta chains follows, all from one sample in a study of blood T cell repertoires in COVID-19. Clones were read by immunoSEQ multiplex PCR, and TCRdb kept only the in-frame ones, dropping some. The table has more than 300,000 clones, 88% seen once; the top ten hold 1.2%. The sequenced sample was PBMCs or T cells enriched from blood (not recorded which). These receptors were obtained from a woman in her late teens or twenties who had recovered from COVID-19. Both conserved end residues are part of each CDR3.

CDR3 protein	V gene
CASSQEFRRLNTEAFF	TRBV3-1/TRBV3-2
CASSPGQPVDTQYF	TRBV18
CASSPTTNNEQFF	TRBV18
CASSVDLGLRTYGNTIYF	TRBV9
CASSERAGGRNTIYF	TRBV2
CASSYRTGGKSPLHF	TRBV6-5
CASSFRTGGAPEAFF	TRBV19
CAWDRQRPETQYF	TRBV30
CASSVYRDSYEQYF	TRBV7-3
CASSLDGGEYGYTF	TRBV5-1
CASRRGLAGGPGETQYF	TRBV7-2
CASSSPNVVHNEQFF	TRBV5-5
CASSQDFADSGAFF	TRBV4-1
CASSFAPSSNTEAFF	TRBV11-2
CASSEGTVTYNEQFF	TRBV6-1
CASSDASSGGASEQFF	TRBV6-4
CASSSFLRGSGANVLTF	TRBV27
CASRRTDNYGYTF	TRBV19
CASSFLDRGRREPQHF	TRBV28
CASSKTGGRDNEQFF	TRBV6-4
CASSPSSNEKLFF	TRBV5-1
CASSSKSVRNTIYF	TRBV7-9
CASSQGTEAFF	TRBV6-2/TRBV6-3
CASSSQDSAAFEAFF	TRBV25-1
CASRRVSYNEQFF	TRBV7-8
CASSEWDSYYNEQFF	TRBV7-2
CASSTPKKTGTGGSNYEQYF	TRBV19
CASSRKWTNNQPQHF	TRBV13
CSVGTGKNSPLHF	TRBV29-1
CASSLGGNTGELFF	TRBV11-2
CASSHRNRVRSGNEQFF	TRBV19
CASSLVGAQDGSGKLFF	TRBV5-6
CATSRSPQGVGEKLFF	TRBV15
CASSPFLAVEQYF	TRBV3-1/TRBV3-2
CASSYSITVLETQYF	TRBV6-5
CASSLVVGNSPLHF	TRBV5-1
CATWDIGQPQHF	TRBV10-3
CASSATGPYEQYF	TRBV3-1/TRBV3-2
CASNWRGQITEAFF	TRBV5-6
CASCRRGGEQYF	TRBV18
CASRGQGIDGYTF	TRBV28
CASSAQGERAFF	TRBV7-6
CATSDLRGGPYTF	TRBV24-1
CASSPDSSSNYGYTF	TRBV18
CAISESRGSSGNTIYF	TRBV10-3
CASSLQGYLGGYTF	TRBV27
CATSRGVGAWQPQHF	TRBV15
CAIRGPRGENSPLHF	TRBV10-3
CASSLSLDRGYGYTF	TRBV7-3
CASTPTGITYGYTF	TRBV9
CASSLRQGDGYTF	TRBV5-5